These 30 T cell receptor beta chains came from one sample sequenced in a study of cytomegalovirus exposure and HLA in healthy donors. Sequencing was performed with immunoSEQ multiplex PCR; in TCRdb, only in-frame clones are kept and a portion is missing. The data contain 85,000 to 120,000 clones, around 90% of them singletons. The sample taken for sequencing was PBMCs. The receptors stem from a woman under 30 in good health and CMV-seropositive.

Here the CDR3 DNA reads TGTGCCAGCAGCTTTTTCACAGGGGGATCCTACGAGCAGTACTTC. Residues: CASSFFTGGSYEQYF. This chain connects TRBV5-8 to TRBJ2-7; 8 bases map to TRBD1. CDR1 and CDR2 (germline): SGHTS, YDEGEE. V dropped 2 bases and J dropped 1; count of bases not matched to a gene: 5. The CDR3 contains 15 residues.

Here the CDR3 reads CASSTTMTRLLDTQYF. CDR3 in DNA: TGTGCCAGCAGCACGACAATGACACGTTTGCTGGATACGCAGTATTTT. This chain connects TRBV7-9 to TRBJ2-3; D call uncertain. The V gene lost 5 bases and the J gene lost 6 bases, with 21 bases spanning the gap. In germline, CDR1 is SEHNR, CDR2 FQNEAQ (reference sequence). The CDR3 has 16 amino acids.

This clone came up once. The chain couples TRBV6-5 to TRBJ1-4; TRBD1 agrees at 7 bases. Losses at the gene ends were 0 bases for V and 6 bases for J; bases not matched to a gene: 4. Per the germline V gene, CDR1 is MNHEY and CDR2 is SVGAGI. This CDR3 region has 15 residues. CDR3 in DNA: TGTGCCAGCAGTTACTCAGACAGGGCCCATGAAAAACTGTTTTTT. Translation: CASSYSDRAHEKLFF.

Only a few counts were recorded for this clone. In nucleotides, the CDR3 is TGTGCCAGTAGTGTTACAAGTACCTACGAGCAGTACTTC. Encoded protein: CASSVTSTYEQYF. The gene calls are TRBV19 and TRBJ2-7, with no clear D. The CDR3 consists of 13 residues. V shed 5 bases and J shed 2 bases, with 10 bases lying between them. The V gene's germline CDR1 is LNHDA and CDR2 SQIVND (reference sequence).

This clone was seen a handful of times. The chain employs TRBV19 and TRBJ2-1; 12 positions agree with TRBD2. The CDR3 has 15 amino acids. Germline CDR1 reads LNHDA; CDR2 reads SQIVND (reference sequence). With V trimmed by 5 bases and J by 6 bases, 5 bases remained unmatched. The CDR3 sequence is CASSGLAGHTNEQFF. In nucleotides, the CDR3 is TGTGCCAGTAGTGGACTAGCGGGGCACACCAATGAGCAGTTCTTC.

J is TRBJ1-4 and V is TRBV29-1; the D gene is possibly TRBD1 (6 bases). This CDR3 is 12 amino acids long. Trimming removed 5 bases at V and 7 bases at J, with 11 bases between. In germline, CDR1 is SQVTM, CDR2 ANQGSEA. The CDR3 reads CSVPGQSEKLFF. The CDR3 DNA reads TGCAGCGTTCCGGGACAATCTGAAAAACTGTTTTTT.

V gene TRBV6-6 combines with J gene TRBJ2-7; 10 bases line up with TRBD1. This CDR3 region has 15 residues. The germline gives CDR1 MNHNY, CDR2 SVGAGI (reference sequence). The V segment lost 7 bases and the J segment 8 bases; nucleotides outside the gene matches: 14. The CDR3: CASTVIGTGVAQQYF. In DNA, the CDR3 is TGTGCCAGCACCGTTATCGGGACAGGGGTTGCCCAGCAGTACTTC.

The sample holds one count of this clone. The chain uses TRBV5-8 and TRBJ2-1; 10 bases line up with TRBD2. Germline values: CDR1 SGHTS, CDR2 YDEGEE. J lost 3 bases, V lost 0 bases, and 6 bases had no gene match. This CDR3 contains 17 residues. CDR3 DNA: TGTGCCAGCAGCTTGGATAGCGGGGGGCCCCGCTACAATGAGCAGTTCTTC. Protein sequence: CASSLDSGGPRYNEQFF.

The chain carries TRBV5-1 and TRBJ2-5; a weak D match, TRBD1 (5 bases). The CDR3 totals 15 residues. Germline loops: CDR1 SGHRS, CDR2 YFSETQ. V was pared by 1 base and J by 1 base, with 11 bases between. For the CDR3, the DNA is TGCGCCAGCAGCTTGTCAAGTAGGGGCCAAGAGACCCAGTACTTC. This gives the protein CASSLSSRGQETQYF.

The rearrangement uses TRBV5-8 and TRBJ1-6; D unresolved. The ends were cut back, 0 bases at V and 8 bases at J, with 21 bases in the middle. From germline, CDR1 is SGHTS and CDR2 YDEGEE. The CDR3 is 18 residues long. The CDR3 bases are TGTGCCAGCAGCTTGGCCGTCGTATACCGGGTACGAGATTCACCCCTCCACTTT. Amino acids: CASSLAVVYRVRDSPLHF.

V and J are TRBV19 and TRBJ2-5, with 8 bases fitting TRBD1. This CDR3 comprises 17 residues. The V and J ends lost 3 bases and 1 base, in that order; junction bases with no gene match: 10. Germline CDR1 is LNHDA and CDR2 is SQIVND (reference sequence). CDR3 loop: CASSIAGARGLQETQYF. CDR3 nucleotides: TGTGCCAGTAGTATCGCAGGCGCCAGGGGGCTCCAAGAGACCCAGTACTTC. The full variable domain, its missing parts supplied by reference TRBV19 and TRBJ2-5, is DGGITQSPKYLFRKEGQNVTLSCEQNLNHDAMYWYRQDPGQGLRLIYYSQIVNDFQKGDIAEGYSVSREKKESFPLTVTSAQKNPTAFYLCASSIAGARGLQETQYFGPGTRLLVL.

The rearrangement joins TRBV18 to TRBJ2-6; 10 nucleotides align to TRBD1. The CDR3 length is 18 residues. Germline CDR1 and CDR2: KGHSH and LQKENI. The J segment lost 0 bases and the V segment lost 1 base, leaving 3 bases of the junction unmatched. As DNA, the CDR3 is TGTGCCAGCTCACCACAGACAGGGGGCCACTCTGGGGCCAACGTCCTGACTTTC. Translating it yields CASSPQTGGHSGANVLTF.

V and J are TRBV20-1 and TRBJ1-1, with D possibly TRBD1 on 5 matching bases. With 2 bases removed from V and 11 bases from J, the gap between germline ends came to 12 bases. CDR3 length: 11 residues. Germline V gene lookup returns CDR1 DFQATT and CDR2 SNEGSKA (reference sequence). CDR3 sequence (DNA): TGCAGTGCTAGAAGGATCAAGGGGGCTTTCTTT. Translated: CSARRIKGAFF.

The chain has TRBV5-1 and TRBJ1-6; 10 positions agree with TRBD1. The germline V gene has CDR1 SGHRS and CDR2 YFSETQ. The junction had 10 bases not matched to a gene; V was cut back by 4 bases and J by 6 bases. The CDR3 extends over 17 amino acids. The CDR3 here is CASSGGTGDVGNSPLHF. CDR3 DNA: TGCGCCAGCAGCGGGGGGACAGGGGATGTAGGTAATTCACCCCTCCACTTT.

The chain employs TRBV5-1 and TRBJ1-4, with D hard to call. The CDR3 covers 14 residues. The ends were cut back, 5 bases at V and 6 bases at J, with 14 bases in the middle. Per germline, CDR1 SGHRS and CDR2 YFSETQ. CDR3 residues: CASRVTGVDEKLFF. DNA of the CDR3: TGCGCCAGCAGAGTAACCGGGGTGGATGAAAAACTGTTTTTT.

J is TRBJ2-1 and V is TRBV28; TRBD1 matches 11 bases. Germline values: CDR1 MDHEN, CDR2 SYDVKM. V shed 5 bases, J shed 6 bases, and the junction held 6 bases outside the gene matches. The CDR3 sequence is 15 residues long. CDR3: CASSNRDRGINEQFF. The CDR3, as DNA: TGTGCCAGCAGTAACCGGGACAGGGGGATCAATGAGCAGTTCTTC. The full variable domain, in which reference TRBV28 and TRBJ2-1 provide the parts outside the CDR3, is DVKVTQSSRYLVKRTGEKVFLECVQDMDHENMFWYRQDPGLGLRLIYFSYDVKMKEKGDIPEGYSVSREKKERFSLILESASTNQTSMYLCASSNRDRGINEQFFGPGTRLTVL.

For this clone: An end of the junction does not agree with germline; a read error may underlie this. The J gene is TRBJ1-6, the V gene TRBV7-9; 9 bases match TRBD1. The germline V gene has CDR1 SEHNR and CDR2 FQNEAQ (reference sequence). The CDR3 length is 17 residues. The CDR3 here is CASTRTGARAYNSPLHF. The CDR3 nucleotides are TGTGCGAGCACCCGGACAGGGGCGCGAGCCTATAATTCACCCCTCCACTTT.

This clone was recorded only once. The chain has TRBV4-1 and TRBJ1-4; D is perhaps TRBD1 (5 bases). The CDR3 spans 14 residues. Trimming shortened V by 1 base and J by 6 bases, and 9 bases separated the two germline ends. Germline V gene data show CDR1 as MGHRA and CDR2 as YSYEKL. The DNA for the CDR3 is TGCGCCAGCAGCCAAGGACAGACATATGAAAAACTGTTTTTT. Its protein product is CASSQGQTYEKLFF.

The chain links TRBV4-3 to TRBJ2-4, with TRBD1 identical over 8 bases. The CDR3 has 14 residues. Germline values: CDR1 LGHNA, CDR2 YSLEER. V was pared by 4 bases and J by 8 bases, with 7 bases of the junction left unmatched. As DNA, the CDR3 is TGCGCCAGCAGCCGAGAACAGGGGGATTACATTCAGTACTTC. This sequence encodes CASSREQGDYIQYF.

The chain has TRBV4-1 and TRBJ1-5, with 7 nucleotides matching TRBD1. CDR1 and CDR2 (germline): MGHRA, YSYEKL. This CDR3 has 16 residues. With 2 bases clipped from V and 0 bases from J, the junction kept 4 bases outside the gene matches. The chain's CDR3 is CASSQPWDSSNQPQHF. Here the CDR3 DNA reads TGCGCCAGCAGCCAACCTTGGGACAGTAGCAATCAGCCCCAGCATTTT.

V gene TRBV5-1 combines with J gene TRBJ2-1, with D uncertain. V was trimmed by 2 bases and J by 4 bases, leaving 16 bases between them. The CDR3 covers 16 residues. CDR1 and CDR2 (germline): SGHRS, YFSETQ. The CDR3 protein is CASSFWAEAPYNEQFF. Here the CDR3 DNA reads TGCGCCAGCAGCTTCTGGGCAGAAGCCCCTTACAATGAGCAGTTCTTC.

The chain links TRBV6-6 to TRBJ2-3, with 12 bases lining up with TRBD2. V shed 0 bases, J shed 4 bases, and the junction held 2 bases outside the gene matches. Germline V gene sequence: CDR1 MNHNY, CDR2 SVGAGI (reference sequence). CDR3 size: 16 residues. The chain's CDR3 is CASSYSSSGGADTQYF. CDR3 coding DNA: TGTGCCAGCAGTTACTCGTCTAGCGGGGGGGCAGATACGCAGTATTTT.

The V call is TRBV6-4, the J call TRBJ1-6; perhaps TRBD1 as D (6 bases). This CDR3 region has 13 residues. Germline V CDR1 and CDR2: MRHNA, SNTAGT. V gave up 5 bases and J gave up 5 bases, with 7 bases separating them. The CDR3 region has the DNA TGTGCCAGCAGTACAGGGCATAATTCACCCCTCCACTTT. Translated: CASSTGHNSPLHF.

The chain recombines TRBV30 with TRBJ1-1; 10 bases line up with TRBD1. The V gene end was trimmed by 3 bases and the J gene end by 6 bases; junction bases not matched to a gene: 13. This CDR3 spans 16 amino acids. Germline V CDR1 and CDR2: GTSNPN, SVGIG (reference sequence). The CDR3 spells CAWSPRSGTGAAEAFF. In DNA form, the CDR3 reads TGTGCCTGGAGCCCCAGGTCCGGGACAGGGGCCGCTGAAGCTTTCTTT.

V usage is TRBV5-4 and J usage is TRBJ2-7; D perhaps matches TRBD2 (6 bases). This CDR3 has 16 amino acids. Germline V gene lookup returns CDR1 SGHNT and CDR2 YYREEE (reference sequence). V was trimmed by 3 bases and J by 0 bases, leaving 16 bases between them. CDR3 nucleotides: TGTGCCAGCAGCTCTCAAACCGGGGGTTTCTCCTACGAGCAGTACTTC. It translates to CASSSQTGGFSYEQYF.

This clone was counted a few times. The V call is TRBV6-1, the J call TRBJ2-7, with 9 bases that match TRBD1. The germline CDR1 and CDR2 sequences are MNHNS and SASEGT. V was pared by 11 bases and J by 2 bases, with 10 bases of the junction left unmatched. There are 14 residues in the CDR3. The CDR3, as DNA: TGTGCCGGAGAGACCGGGACAGGGACCTACGAGCAGTACTTC. Its translation is CAGETGTGTYEQYF.

The V gene is TRBV19, the J gene TRBJ1-2; tentative D call: TRBD1 (5 bases). CDR1 is LNHDA and CDR2 is SQIVND in the germline V gene (reference sequence). The CDR3 length is 15 residues. Trimming removed 4 bases from V and 1 base from J, with 13 bases in between. The CDR3 is CASSTPGRGNYGYTF. The CDR3 DNA reads TGTGCCAGTAGTACCCCGGGGAGGGGTAACTATGGCTACACCTTC.

This clone was counted once. V usage is TRBV7-2 and J usage is TRBJ2-7, with a possible D match to TRBD1 (6 bases). CDR1 SGHTA and CDR2 FQGNSA come from the germline V gene. V was trimmed by 1 base and J by 3 bases, leaving 10 bases between them. CDR3 length: 14 residues. The CDR3 reads CASSLGDRSYEQYV. CDR3 in DNA: TGTGCCAGCAGCTTAGGCGACAGGAGCTACGAGCAGTACGTC.

This rearrangement joins TRBV4-1 to TRBJ1-5, with D tentatively TRBD1 (5 bases). Germline V gives CDR1 MGHRA, CDR2 YSYEKL. This CDR3 has 15 residues. V was pared by 3 bases and J by 3 bases, with 12 bases between. The CDR3 coding sequence is TGCGCCAGCAGCCATCCCGGAGGGACCAATCAGCCCCAGCATTTT. As protein: CASSHPGGTNQPQHF.

The J gene is TRBJ1-1, the V gene TRBV27; 9 bases map to TRBD1. CDR1 is MNHEY, CDR2 SMNVEV, per germline (reference sequence). Trimming removed 4 bases from V and 1 base from J; junction bases left unmatched: 7. The CDR3 loop spans 16 amino acids. In DNA, the CDR3 is TGTGCCAGCAGTTCGTGGACAGGGGAGGAGAACACTGAAGCTTTCTTT. This encodes CASSSWTGEENTEAFF.